This T cell receptor beta chain was recorded in a study of T-cell memory formation after mild COVID-19. TCRdb ran MiXCR on the 5' RACE reads and lists one entry per CDR3 protein. Of roughly 100,000 distinct CDR3 sequences detected, over 10% appear once; the ten largest clones hold 27%. With V trimmed by 4 bases and J by 2 bases, 9 bases remained unmatched. Germline V lookup: CDR1 SGHRS, CDR2 YFSETQ. The CDR3 runs 15 residues. This chain links TRBV5-1 with TRBJ2-7; TRBD1 matches at 7 bases. This sequence originates from an adult woman who had mild COVID-19 (a few samples of this study predate the infection). Cell type and time point are not known. Input material: PBMCs or a T cell subset sorted from them (not recorded which). The CDR3 loop is CASSHRQGQAYEQYF. CDR3 nucleotide sequence: TGCGCCAGCAGCCATCGACAGGGCCAAGCCTACGAGCAGTACTTC.